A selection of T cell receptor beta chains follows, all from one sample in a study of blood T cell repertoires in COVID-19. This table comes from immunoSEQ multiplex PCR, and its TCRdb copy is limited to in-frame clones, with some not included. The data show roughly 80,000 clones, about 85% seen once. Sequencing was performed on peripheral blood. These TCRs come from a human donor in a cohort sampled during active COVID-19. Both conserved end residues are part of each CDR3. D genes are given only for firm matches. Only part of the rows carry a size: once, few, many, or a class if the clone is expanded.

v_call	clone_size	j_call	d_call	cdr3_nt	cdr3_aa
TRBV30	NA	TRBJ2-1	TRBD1	TGTGCCTGGAGTGAGGTAGGGGGCGGCTTGATTGCCTACAATGAGCAGTTCTTC	CAWSEVGGGLIAYNEQFF
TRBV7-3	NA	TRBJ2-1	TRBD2	TGTGCCAGCAGCTTACTAGCGGGAGAAGGGGAGCAGTTCTTC	CASSLLAGEGEQFF
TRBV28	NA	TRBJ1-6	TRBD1	TGTGCCAGCAGGGCCGGGACAGGCGGATCACCCCTCCACTTT	CASRAGTGGSPLHF
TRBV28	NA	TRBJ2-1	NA	TGTGCCAGCAGTTTACGGACATACAATGAGCAGTTCTTC	CASSLRTYNEQFF
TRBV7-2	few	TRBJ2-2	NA	TGTGCCAGCAGCGGGACCGGGACACCCTTGAACACCGGGGAGCTGTTTTTT	CASSGTGTPLNTGELFF
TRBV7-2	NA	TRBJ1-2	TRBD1	TGTGCCAGCAGCCCCCGGGACAGGGGGGTGGGCTACACCTTC	CASSPRDRGVGYTF
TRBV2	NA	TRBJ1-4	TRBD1	TGTGCCAGCAGTCAAGACAGGGGGCAGGAAAAACTGTTTTTT	CASSQDRGQEKLFF
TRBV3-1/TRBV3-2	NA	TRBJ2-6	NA	TGTGCCAGCAGCCAAGGAAGCCCTGGGGCCAACGTCCTGACTTTC	CASSQGSPGANVLTF
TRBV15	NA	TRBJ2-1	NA	TGTGCCACCAGCGAACAGGGATCATGGAATGAGCAGTTCTTC	CATSEQGSWNEQFF
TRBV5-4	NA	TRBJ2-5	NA	TGTGCCAGCAGCAGGTGGGCAGGGCAGGAGACCCAGTACTTC	CASSRWAGQETQYF